These 32 T cell receptor beta chains were sequenced from one sample in a study of control samples from healthy donors and cancer patients. The data were produced by immunoSEQ multiplex PCR, yet TCRdb's version contains in-frame clones alone and is incomplete. Of approximately 90,000 clones in the sample, roughly 80% were seen once. The sequenced sample consisted of blood. The source of these receptors is a man aged 25 to 40 in good health.

V usage is TRBV28 and J usage is TRBJ2-2; no firm D call. This CDR3 contains 11 residues. Trimming removed 7 bases at V and 6 bases at J, with 6 bases between. The germline gives CDR1 MDHEN, CDR2 SYDVKM. CDR3 in DNA: TGTGCCAGCAATCTCTCCGGGGAGCTGTTTTTT. Protein sequence: CASNLSGELFF.

The chain joins TRBV24-1 to TRBJ1-2; D is unresolved. Germline CDR1 KGHDR, CDR2 SFDVKD. This CDR3 has 14 residues. V dropped 0 bases and J dropped 4 bases, with 8 bases sitting between them. CDR3 in DNA: TGTGCCACCAGTGATTTGCGCAGGCGCTATGGCTACACCTTC. As protein: CATSDLRRRYGYTF.

This clone was seen only a few times. V is TRBV19 and J is TRBJ1-1, with D perhaps matching TRBD1 (5 bases). The CDR3 covers 15 residues. V lost 4 bases and J lost 6, with 18 bases in between. Germline lookup yields CDR1 LNHDA and CDR2 SQIVND (reference sequence). The CDR3 is CASSNGDGWGSEAFF. CDR3 bases: TGTGCCAGTAGTAACGGGGACGGATGGGGATCTGAAGCTTTCTTT.

The rearrangement links TRBV5-1 to TRBJ1-4; weak D call: TRBD1 (6 bases). Germline V CDR1 and CDR2: SGHRS, YFSETQ. Trimming stripped 1 base from V and 12 bases from J, with 13 bases between. This CDR3 has 13 residues. The CDR3 DNA reads as TGCGCCAGCAGCTTGTTAGCGGGACAAGAACTGTTTTTT. Translation gives CASSLLAGQELFF. The full variable domain, in which reference TRBV5-1 and TRBJ1-4 provide the parts outside the CDR3, is KAGVTQTPRYLIKTRGQQVTLSCSPISGHRSVSWYQQTPGQGLQFLFEYFSETQRNKGNFPGRFSGRQFSNSRSEMNVSTLELGDSALYLCASSLLAGQELFFGSGTQLSVL.

This clone was observed a handful of times. The chain joins TRBV30 to TRBJ1-6, with unresolved D. The V end was cut by 2 bases, the J end by 4 bases, with 12 bases between. This CDR3 has 15 amino acids. Germline V gene sequence: CDR1 GTSNPN, CDR2 SVGIG (reference sequence). CDR3 region: CAWSPGVLYNSPLHF. As DNA, the CDR3 is TGTGCCTGGAGTCCCGGGGTTTTATATAATTCACCCCTCCACTTT.

The J gene is TRBJ2-7, the V gene TRBV27; possible D gene TRBD1, 5 bases. V shed 6 bases and J shed 3 bases, with 15 bases lying between them. The CDR3 runs 14 residues. Germline lookup yields CDR1 MNHEY and CDR2 SMNVEV (reference sequence). CDR3 sequence: CASRPQGSFYEQYF. The CDR3 DNA reads TGTGCCAGCAGACCGCAGGGCTCCTTCTACGAGCAGTACTTC.

The gene calls are TRBV2 and TRBJ1-4; 9 bases map to TRBD1. The length of the CDR3 is 16 residues. After removal of 1 base from V and 8 bases from J, the junction contained 8 bases not matched to a gene. The germline V gene has CDR1 SNHLY and CDR2 FYNNEI. The CDR3 region has the DNA TGTGCCAGCAGTGAAGTCGCGACAGGGGGAAGGGAAAAACTGTTTTTT. Protein: CASSEVATGGREKLFF.

The rearrangement links TRBV19 to TRBJ1-5; D possibly corresponds to TRBD1 (6 bases). Trimming removed 5 bases from V and 1 base from J, with 18 bases in between. Germline V lookup: CDR1 LNHDA, CDR2 SQIVND (reference sequence). CDR3 length equals 17 residues. CDR3 DNA sequence: TGTGCCAGTAGTCCAACCCGGGGGGGCCAAAGCAATCAGCCCCAGCATTTT. Amino acid sequence: CASSPTRGGQSNQPQHF.

The chain carries TRBV11-3 and TRBJ2-1; D is unclear. V gave up 0 bases and J gave up 6 bases, with 6 bases separating them. Germline values: CDR1 SGHNT, CDR2 YENEEA. The CDR3 loop spans 13 amino acids. The CDR3 reads CASSLEGGNEQFF. CDR3 DNA: TGTGCCAGCAGCTTAGAAGGTGGCAATGAGCAGTTCTTC.

The chain is built from TRBV10-2 and TRBJ1-2; D is unresolved. This CDR3 comprises 14 residues. Trimming pared 0 bases from V and 1 base from J, leaving 6 bases between. In germline, CDR1 is WSHSY, CDR2 SAAADI. The CDR3 region has the DNA TGCGCCAGCAGTGAGTCGAACGATAACTATGGCTACACCTTC. Protein product: CASSESNDNYGYTF.

The chain has TRBV18 and TRBJ2-1; TRBD1 matches at 10 bases. The CDR3 runs to 15 residues. Germline assignment: CDR1 KGHSH and CDR2 LQKENI. The junction had 7 bases not matched to a gene; V was cut back by 3 bases and J by 8 bases. The CDR3 region is CASSPRQGAGYEQFF. The CDR3 nucleotides read TGTGCCAGCTCACCTCGACAGGGGGCCGGGTATGAGCAGTTCTTC.

The chain combines TRBV30 with TRBJ1-5, with D uncertain. The V gene's germline CDR1 is GTSNPN and CDR2 SVGIG (reference sequence). The CDR3 has 14 amino acids. Trimming stripped 3 bases from V and 0 bases from J, with 9 bases between. The CDR3 is CAWRADSSNQPQHF. CDR3 coding DNA: TGTGCCTGGAGAGCGGATTCTAGCAATCAGCCCCAGCATTTT.

The chain is built from TRBV27 and TRBJ2-3; D might be TRBD2 (5 bases). Per the germline V gene, CDR1 is MNHEY and CDR2 is SMNVEV (reference sequence). The V and J ends lost 5 bases and 5 bases respectively, with 11 bases between them. The CDR3 covers 13 residues. The CDR3 DNA sequence: TGTGCCAGCAGTCCACGGACTCTAGATACGCAGTATTTT. As protein: CASSPRTLDTQYF.

The chain combines TRBV7-8 with TRBJ2-5, with 10 bases that match TRBD2. The V segment lost 3 bases and the J segment 7 bases; nucleotides outside the gene matches: 5. In germline, CDR1 is SGHVS, CDR2 FQNEAQ. The CDR3 consists of 14 residues. In nucleotides, the CDR3 is TGTGCCAGCAGCTTTTTAGCGGGGGGCGCGACCCAGTACTTC. Translated, it gives CASSFLAGGATQYF.

CDR3 amino acids: CASSTTASSYNSPLHF. The CDR3 nucleotides are TGTGCCAGTAGTACGACAGCCAGCTCCTATAATTCACCCCTCCACTTT. V is TRBV19 and J is TRBJ1-6, with TRBD1 as a possible D gene (5 bases). The CDR3 sequence is 16 residues long. V was pared by 4 bases and J by 0 bases, with 10 bases between. CDR1 and CDR2 from the germline V gene are LNHDA and SQIVND (reference sequence). Supplemented by reference TRBV19 and TRBJ1-6, the full variable domain reads DGGITQSPKYLFRKEGQNVTLSCEQNLNHDAMYWYRQDPGQGLRLIYYSQIVNDFQKGDIAEGYSVSREKKESFPLTVTSAQKNPTAFYLCASSTTASSYNSPLHFGNGTRLTVT.

Concerning this clone: A single base separates this from a much larger clone, so it may be a read error. The V and J genes are TRBV7-9 and TRBJ1-1, with 7 bases lining up with TRBD1. This CDR3 spans 13 amino acids. Unmatched junction bases numbered 2, after V lost 1 base and J lost 6 bases. CDR1 is SEHNR, CDR2 FQNEAQ, per germline (reference sequence). Here the CDR3 reads CASSLDRGSEAFF. DNA of the CDR3: TGTGCCAGCAGCTTAGACAGGGGATCTGAAGCTTTCTTT.

The chain combines TRBV3-1 (or the pseudogene TRBV3-2) with TRBJ2-7, with 7 bases that match TRBD1. CDR3 size: 13 residues. The V gene end was trimmed by 2 bases and the J gene end by 7 bases; junction bases not matched to a gene: 5. The V gene's germline CDR1 is LGHDT and CDR2 YNNKEL (reference sequence). CDR3 coding DNA: TGTGCCAGCAGCCAACAGGGGGTGGAGGAGCAGTACTTC. This encodes CASSQQGVEEQYF.

The genes are TRBV6-5 and TRBJ2-7; 12 bases agree with TRBD1. The length of the CDR3 is 14 residues. The germline CDR1 and CDR2 sequences are MNHEY and SVGAGI. Unmatched junction bases numbered 8, after V lost 8 bases and J lost 6 bases. The CDR3, as DNA: TGTGCCAGCCGGTGGGGACAGGGGGCTGGCGAGCAGTACTTC. Translating gives CASRWGQGAGEQYF.

V usage is TRBV6-5 and J usage is TRBJ1-2; possible D gene TRBD1, 6 bases. This CDR3 spans 13 amino acids. Germline lookup yields CDR1 MNHEY and CDR2 SVGAGI. The germline V and J ends were trimmed by 6 bases and 8 bases, with 16 bases remaining between them. The CDR3 loop reads CASSPGWGGGYTF. The CDR3 region has the DNA TGTGCCAGCAGCCCCGGGTGGGGGGGCGGCTACACCTTC.

This rearrangement joins TRBV5-1 to TRBJ2-7; TRBD1 matches 9 bases. CDR1 is SGHRS and CDR2 is YFSETQ in the germline V gene. The CDR3 is 13 amino acids. V was clipped by 4 bases and J by 5 bases; unmatched bases: 4. This CDR3 is CASSNGQGNEQYF. The CDR3 coding sequence is TGCGCCAGCAGCAACGGACAGGGGAACGAGCAGTACTTC. The full variable domain, rest sourced from reference TRBV5-1 and TRBJ2-7, is KAGVTQTPRYLIKTRGQQVTLSCSPISGHRSVSWYQQTPGQGLQFLFEYFSETQRNKGNFPGRFSGRQFSNSRSEMNVSTLELGDSALYLCASSNGQGNEQYFGPGTRLTVT.

This chain links TRBV19 with TRBJ1-5; 10 bases line up with TRBD1. The V and J ends lost 6 bases and 4 bases, in that order; junction bases with no gene match: 6. Germline V gene sequence: CDR1 LNHDA, CDR2 SQIVND (reference sequence). The CDR3 loop spans 15 amino acids. CDR3 sequence (DNA): TGTGCCAGTAGACTCGACAGGGGGCGGAATCAGCCCCAGCATTTT. This gives the protein CASRLDRGRNQPQHF.

The chain links TRBV18 to TRBJ2-2; D call uncertain. CDR3 length: 15 amino acids. Looked up from germline, CDR1 is KGHSH and CDR2 is LQKENI. V shed 5 bases and J shed 2 bases, with 12 bases lying between them. The CDR3 DNA reads as TGTGCCAGCTCAGCTCGGCAGGCAAACACCGGGGAGCTGTTTTTT. Protein product: CASSARQANTGELFF.

The V call is TRBV14, the J call TRBJ2-2, with D perhaps TRBD2 (6 bases). The germline CDR1 and CDR2 sequences are SGHDN and FVKESK. This CDR3 is 15 amino acids long. V was clipped by 5 bases and J by 7 bases, with 17 bases between them. In DNA form, the CDR3 reads TGTGCCAGCAGCGTGCGGGGTCTGCTCTTCGGGGAGCTGTTTTTT. Amino acid sequence: CASSVRGLLFGELFF.

This clone appeared a single time. CDR3 region: CASSRTPVGLQYF. In nucleotides, the CDR3 is TGTGCCAGCAGCCGAACCCCTGTCGGCCTGCAGTATTTT. This rearrangement joins TRBV7-3 to TRBJ2-3; D call uncertain. V shed 5 bases and J shed 11 bases, with 17 bases lying between them. Per germline, CDR1 SGHTA and CDR2 FQGTGA. The CDR3 is 13 residues long.

This clone appeared once. V and J are TRBV2 and TRBJ2-2; D may be TRBD1 (5 bases). Trimming took 8 bases from V and 0 from J, leaving 13 bases between them. This CDR3 comprises 15 residues. In germline, CDR1 is SNHLY, CDR2 FYNNEI. CDR3 coding DNA: TGTGCCAGCCGCAGGGTACAGCCGAACACCGGGGAGCTGTTTTTT. It encodes CASRRVQPNTGELFF.

This clone came up once. The chain combines TRBV7-2 with TRBJ1-4; the D is unclear. The V and J ends lost 5 bases and 5 bases respectively, with 15 bases between them. The germline gives CDR1 SGHTA, CDR2 FQGNSA. This CDR3 is built from 15 residues. In DNA, the CDR3 is TGTGCCAGCAGCCCCCAAGGGTACTCGAATGAAAAACTGTTTTTT. It specifies CASSPQGYSNEKLFF.

The V and J genes are TRBV7-9 and TRBJ2-6; D not resolved. V was trimmed by 1 base and J by 4 bases, leaving 8 bases between them. The V gene's germline CDR1 is SEHNR and CDR2 FQNEAQ (reference sequence). This CDR3 is 15 amino acids long. CDR3: CASSLDGVGANVLTF. The CDR3 nucleotides are TGTGCCAGCAGCTTAGATGGGGTCGGGGCCAACGTCCTGACTTTC.

The chain combines TRBV5-6 with TRBJ2-5, with D possibly being TRBD2 (6 bases). Trimming stripped 6 bases from V and 0 bases from J, with 15 bases between. CDR1 is SGHDT, CDR2 YYEEEE, per germline. CDR3 size: 15 residues. The CDR3 spells CASTGDLGYQETQYF. Here the CDR3 DNA reads TGTGCCAGCACGGGAGACTTGGGGTACCAAGAGACCCAGTACTTC.

The rearrangement links TRBV7-8 to TRBJ2-1; D may be TRBD2 (5 bases). The CDR3 is 14 residues long. Germline assignment: CDR1 SGHVS and CDR2 FQNEAQ. Trimming left V 1 base short and J 5 bases short, with 9 bases between. In DNA, the CDR3 is TGTGCCAGCAGCTTAGAAGGGAGAAACAATGAGCAGTTCTTC. Translation: CASSLEGRNNEQFF.

The rearrangement links TRBV7-9 to TRBJ2-5; no clear D gene. The CDR3 consists of 14 residues. The V gene's germline CDR1 is SEHNR and CDR2 FQNEAQ (reference sequence). Trimming pared 0 bases from V and 4 bases from J, leaving 9 bases between. Here the CDR3 DNA reads TGTGCCAGCAGCTTAGCATCCCCGGGAGAGACCCAGTACTTC. It translates to CASSLASPGETQYF.

The rearrangement joins TRBV6-5 to TRBJ2-1; TRBD1 agrees at 8 bases. This CDR3 has 15 residues. The V and J ends lost 7 bases and 1 base, in that order; junction bases with no gene match: 6. Per the germline V gene, CDR1 is MNHEY and CDR2 is SVGAGI. Here the CDR3 reads CASNRQGASYNEQFF. CDR3 in DNA: TGTGCCAGCAATAGGCAGGGGGCTTCCTACAATGAGCAGTTCTTC.

The V gene is TRBV6-5, the J gene TRBJ2-7; 8 positions match TRBD1. The germline CDR1 and CDR2 sequences are MNHEY and SVGAGI. CDR3 length: 14 amino acids. V trimming: 6 bases; J trimming: 3 bases; junction bases outside the gene matches: 7. This CDR3 reads CASSRDRLVYEQYF. The CDR3 nucleotides read TGTGCCAGCAGCCGGGACAGGCTCGTCTACGAGCAGTACTTC.